These 22 T cell receptor beta chains were sequenced from one sample in a study of identical twins. TCRdb called the 5' RACE reads again in MiXCR, with one record for every CDR3 protein. Among around 960,000 distinct CDR3 sequences listed, around 12% were seen once. These data also formed part of another study, on yellow fever vaccine responses in identical twins.

Material: PBMCs. Source of these receptors: a woman aged 18-30 years in good health.

The CDR3 reads CASTPGRSGGTDTQYF. The CDR3 nucleotides are TGCGCCAGCACCCCCGGGCGGAGCGGGGGCACAGATACGCAGTATTTT. The chain has TRBV5-1 and TRBJ2-3, with 7 positions matching TRBD2. The length of the CDR3 is 16 residues. The germline V gene has CDR1 SGHRS and CDR2 YFSETQ. After removal of 6 bases from V and 1 base from J, the junction contained 11 bases not matched to a gene.

This chain links TRBV4-1 with TRBJ2-1; TRBD2 matches 10 bases. The CDR3 loop spans 14 amino acids. The germline V gene has CDR1 MGHRA and CDR2 YSYEKL. Trimming removed 1 base from V and 15 bases from J; junction bases left unmatched: 9. CDR3 protein: CASSQGASGGLLFF. The CDR3 nucleotides are TGCGCCAGCAGCCAAGGGGCTAGCGGGGGCCTGTTGTTCTTC.

Only a few counts were recorded for this clonotype. The chain couples TRBV12-3 or TRBV12-4 to TRBJ2-5, with TRBD1 matching 11 bases. The V gene end was trimmed by 5 bases and the J gene end by 4 bases; junction bases not matched to a gene: 9. The CDR3 totals 16 residues. This CDR3 reads CASSPTGQGALETQYF. In DNA form, the CDR3 reads TGTGCCAGCAGTCCCACAGGACAGGGGGCTTTAGAGACCCAGTACTTC.

The rearrangement joins TRBV6-1 to TRBJ2-7; no clear D gene. The V gene lost 4 bases and the J gene lost 2 bases, with 3 bases spanning the gap. The CDR3 is 11 amino acids. Germline V gene sequence: CDR1 MNHNS, CDR2 SASEGT. For the CDR3, the DNA is TGTGCCAGCAGTGCTGCCTACGAGCAGTACGTC. Encoded protein: CASSAAYEQYV.

The V call is TRBV7-8, the J call TRBJ2-2; 7 bases map to TRBD1. J gave up 0 bases and V 4 bases, and 5 bases lay outside the gene matches. The CDR3 covers 16 residues. Looked up from germline, CDR1 is SGHVS and CDR2 is FQNEAQ. The DNA for the CDR3 is TGTGCCAGCAGCTCCCCGGGACAGACGAACACCGGGGAGCTGTTTTTT. Protein sequence: CASSSPGQTNTGELFF.

V usage is TRBV6-1 and J usage is TRBJ2-7; possibly TRBD2 for D (7 bases). CDR1 is MNHNS and CDR2 is SASEGT in the germline V gene. Trimming pared 6 bases from V and 4 bases from J, leaving 16 bases between. The CDR3 consists of 14 residues. For the CDR3, the DNA is TGTGCCAGCAGAGCACGGGGGGCTTCATACGAGCAGTACTTC. This codes for CASRARGASYEQYF.

This clonotype was counted only a few times. The rearrangement joins TRBV20-1 to TRBJ2-5; no reliable D call. The CDR3 length is 13 residues. V dropped 0 bases and J dropped 4 bases, with 9 bases sitting between them. CDR1 and CDR2 (germline): DFQATT, SNEGSKA (reference sequence). The CDR3 sequence is CSARDRVLETQYF. In nucleotides, the CDR3 is TGCAGTGCTAGAGATCGGGTGTTAGAGACCCAGTACTTC.

In this sample, this clonotype turned up a few times. V usage is TRBV7-8 and J usage is TRBJ1-1; D not resolved. The germline V gene encodes CDR1 SGHVS and CDR2 FQNEAQ. Deletions cut 3 bases from V and 4 bases from J, with 9 bases between. CDR3 length equals 13 residues. CDR3 nucleotide sequence: TGTGCCAGCAGCTTGCGGGTTTTCACTGAAGCTTTCTTT. Protein sequence: CASSLRVFTEAFF.

This clonotype was seen a handful of times. CDR3 DNA sequence: TGCGCCAGCAGCTTGGGAGAGGGGGCGACGATCCAGAATTCACCCCTCCACTTT. It encodes CASSLGEGATIQNSPLHF. This sequence joins TRBV5-1 and TRBJ1-6, with 7 bases that match TRBD1. Per the germline V gene, CDR1 is SGHRS and CDR2 is YFSETQ. This CDR3 is built from 18 residues. Trimming removed 0 bases from V and 7 bases from J; junction bases left unmatched: 13.

This chain links TRBV5-6 with TRBJ2-7; TRBD1 matches 7 bases. CDR3 length: 12 amino acids. Trimming cost V 4 bases and J 6 bases; bases outside gene matches: 4. The germline V gene encodes CDR1 SGHDT and CDR2 YYEEEE. CDR3 sequence (DNA): TGTGCCAGCAGCAACAGGGGAACCGAGCAGTACGTC. Translation gives CASSNRGTEQYV.

This clonotype showed up just a few times. The chain is built from TRBV28 and TRBJ2-7; no reliable D call. The length of the CDR3 is 15 residues. V lost 2 bases to trimming and J lost 3 bases, with 14 bases between them. The germline V gene encodes CDR1 MDHEN and CDR2 SYDVKM. CDR3 residues: CASSLVGVFGYEQYF. CDR3 in DNA: TGTGCCAGCAGTTTAGTTGGGGTTTTTGGCTACGAGCAGTACTTC.

This clonotype has ten or more counts. The chain uses TRBV3-1 and TRBJ1-4; D may be TRBD1 (6 bases). The CDR3 contains 14 residues. V was clipped by 7 bases and J by 8 bases, with 17 bases between them. CDR1 is LGHDT, CDR2 YNNKEL, per germline (reference sequence). The CDR3 region is CASTRGTGKEKLFF. The CDR3 nucleotides read TGTGCCAGCACCCGTGGTACAGGGAAGGAAAAACTGTTTTTT.

This clonotype appeared a few times. CDR3 amino acids: CASSLVGGQYQPQHF. Written as DNA, the CDR3 is TGCGCCAGCAGCTTGGTCGGGGGACAGTATCAGCCCCAGCATTTT. V usage is TRBV5-1 and J usage is TRBJ1-5; 7 nucleotides match TRBD1. This CDR3 has 15 residues. J was trimmed by 5 bases and V by 0 bases; bases with no gene match: 5. CDR1 and CDR2 (germline): SGHRS, YFSETQ.

This clonotype was found many times. The chain joins TRBV12-3 or TRBV12-4 to TRBJ1-1, with 9 bases matching TRBD1. With V trimmed by 8 bases and J by 9 bases, 10 bases remained unmatched. The CDR3 length is 13 residues. The CDR3 loop is CASRLIGTGQAFF. CDR3 nucleotides: TGTGCCAGCCGACTCATCGGGACAGGGCAAGCTTTCTTT.

The rearrangement joins TRBV5-1 to TRBJ2-3; TRBD1 aligns across 8 bases. Germline CDR1 is SGHRS and CDR2 is YFSETQ. V lost 3 bases, J lost 1 base, and 7 bases stayed unmatched. This CDR3 contains 16 residues. The CDR3 DNA reads TGCGCCAGCAGCTCGGAGGGACAGGCGCGCACAGATACGCAGTATTTT. The encoded protein is CASSSEGQARTDTQYF.

The chain employs TRBV5-4 and TRBJ2-7, with TRBD1 as a possible D gene (6 bases). The CDR3 consists of 14 residues. Germline CDR1 SGHNT, CDR2 YYREEE (reference sequence). Deletions cut 6 bases from V and 0 bases from J, with 13 bases between. CDR3 protein: CASNDDRSSYEQYF. DNA of the CDR3: TGTGCCAGCAACGACGACAGGAGCTCCTACGAGCAGTACTTC.

V usage is TRBV2 and J usage is TRBJ1-6; a weak D match, TRBD1 (5 bases). Trimming took 4 bases from V and 10 from J, leaving 23 bases between them. The CDR3 spans 17 residues. Germline V lookup: CDR1 SNHLY, CDR2 FYNNEI. CDR3 DNA sequence: TGTGCCAGCAGTGTTTATGGCAATATTGAGGGGAACTCACCCCTCCACTTT. The encoded protein is CASSVYGNIEGNSPLHF.

This clonotype has ten or more counts. The chain carries TRBV29-1 and TRBJ2-1, with 9 positions matching TRBD2. CDR1 is SQVTM, CDR2 ANQGSEA, per germline. After removal of 0 bases from V and 0 bases from J, the junction contained 12 bases not matched to a gene. CDR3 length: 19 amino acids. The CDR3, as DNA: TGCAGCGTTGAAGATCAGGCCCTAGCGGGGAGAAGCTCCTACAATGAGCAGTTCTTC. Translated, it gives CSVEDQALAGRSSYNEQFF.

The chain recombines TRBV5-4 with TRBJ2-1; D might be TRBD1 (6 bases). CDR3 length equals 15 residues. Germline assignment: CDR1 SGHNT and CDR2 YYREEE (reference sequence). Trimming shortened V by 4 bases and J by 3 bases, and 14 bases separated the two germline ends. The CDR3 region is CASSKTGQIYNEQFF. The DNA for the CDR3 is TGTGCCAGCAGCAAGACAGGACAAATCTACAATGAGCAGTTCTTC.

Ten or more counts support this clonotype. The chain links TRBV4-2 to TRBJ2-1; TRBD1 aligns across 11 bases. Germline V gives CDR1 LGHNA, CDR2 YNFKEQ. The CDR3 sequence is 16 residues long. Unmatched junction bases numbered 4, after V lost 3 bases and J lost 3 bases. Here the CDR3 reads CASSQGQGGIYNEQFF. In DNA form, the CDR3 reads TGTGCCAGCAGCCAGGGACAGGGGGGGATCTACAATGAGCAGTTCTTC.

This clonotype was counted a few times. This chain links TRBV5-1 with TRBJ1-2; TRBD1 might be the D (5 bases). The CDR3 has 16 amino acids. Germline V gene data show CDR1 as SGHRS and CDR2 as YFSETQ. The ends were cut back, 0 bases at V and 4 bases at J, with 16 bases in the middle. The CDR3 spells CASSLAVGEGTYGYTF. The CDR3 DNA sequence: TGCGCCAGCAGCTTGGCGGTAGGGGAAGGGACCTATGGCTACACCTTC.

The chain's CDR3 is CASSYSSGQGWMREKLFF. Written as DNA, the CDR3 is TGTGCCAGCAGTTACTCGTCCGGACAGGGGTGGATGCGCGAAAAACTGTTTTTT. The rearrangement uses TRBV6-5 and TRBJ1-4; 9 bases map to TRBD1. There are 18 residues in the CDR3. V lost 0 bases to trimming and J lost 8 bases; unmatched junction nucleotides: 13. From germline, CDR1 is MNHEY and CDR2 SVGAGI.